The sequence of this TCR beta chain was determined in a study of Ad26.COV2.S vaccination and SARS-CoV-2 variants. Study-wide points: Analyses of TCR breadth and depth may have underestimated total T cell responses.

The V end was cut by 6 bases, the J end by 3 bases, with 11 bases between. The CDR3 totals 13 residues. Germline-derived CDR1 and CDR2 are MNHEY and SVGAGI. TCRdb's copy holds only in-frame clones and misses some; the assay was immunoSEQ multiplex PCR. The table lists 380,000 or so clones, 83% of them singletons, with about 8% in the top ten. On this clone itself: No antigen is known for it.

This sample's treatment: about 20 received Ad26.COV2.S at low or high dose, single or two shots; 5 received placebo; per-sample allocation not given. The samples were gathered on day 63 after the first injection of vaccine or placebo. Donation came from an adult in Boston who was aged 18-55 years. The specimen comprised peripheral blood, sampled in a trial of Ad26.COV2.S vaccine versus placebo. The sequence came from a person aged 18-60 years who received the Ad26.COV2.S COVID-19 vaccine or a placebo. The rearrangement uses TRBV6-5 and TRBJ1-1; a possible D gene is TRBD1 (6 bases). The DNA for the CDR3 is TGTGCCAGCAGACAGGGACCGCACACTGAAGCTTTCTTT. Its translation: CASRQGPHTEAFF.